This entry lists 21 T cell receptor beta chains sequenced from one sample in a study of blood T cell repertoires in COVID-19. Data came from immunoSEQ multiplex PCR; TCRdb stores just in-frame clones and leaves some out. The repertoire holds around 200,000 clones, with 80% to 85% as singletons. Material: peripheral blood. These receptors all stem from a human donor in a cohort sampled during active COVID-19.

This chain connects TRBV28 to TRBJ1-5; 8 bases match TRBD1. Per germline, CDR1 MDHEN and CDR2 SYDVKM. Trimming removed 6 bases from V and 7 bases from J; junction bases left unmatched: 11. CDR3 size: 15 residues. The DNA of the CDR3 is TGTGCCAGCAGCTCCGCCAGGGGGCAGGAGCAGCCCCAGCATTTT. Translating gives CASSSARGQEQPQHF.

The rearrangement joins TRBV7-8 to TRBJ2-7, with 11 positions matching TRBD2. Germline V lookup: CDR1 SGHVS, CDR2 FQNEAQ. This CDR3 has 15 amino acids. After removal of 1 base from V and 2 bases from J, the junction contained 1 base not matched to a gene. The CDR3 bases are TGTGCCAGCAGCTTAGGACTAGCGGGGCCCTACGAGCAGTACTTC. The encoded protein is CASSLGLAGPYEQYF. Full variable domain (remainder filled in from reference TRBV7-8 and TRBJ2-7): GAGVSQSPRYKVAKRGQDVALRCDPISGHVSLFWYQQALGQGPEFLTYFQNEAQLDKSGLPSDRFFAERPEGSVSTLKIQRTQQEDSAVYLCASSLGLAGPYEQYFGPGTRLTVT.

This chain connects TRBV29-1 to TRBJ2-7, with D tentatively TRBD1 (6 bases). Germline assignment: CDR1 SQVTM and CDR2 ANQGSEA. There are 13 residues in the CDR3. V dropped 4 bases and J dropped 2 bases, with 12 bases sitting between them. The CDR3 region has the DNA TGCAGCGTTGCGCACAGGGCCCCCTACGAGCAGTACTTC. It translates to CSVAHRAPYEQYF.

This chain links TRBV7-2 with TRBJ1-3; D remains ambiguous. Germline loops: CDR1 SGHTA, CDR2 FQGNSA. V lost 3 bases, J lost 0 bases, and 3 bases lay in between. The CDR3 has 13 amino acids. CDR3 nucleotides: TGTGCCAGCAGCTTCTTCTCTGGAAACACCATATATTTT. Its translation: CASSFFSGNTIYF.

The chain employs TRBV29-1 and TRBJ1-2; TRBD1 agrees at 9 bases. Germline CDR1 and CDR2: SQVTM and ANQGSEA. Trimming cost V 5 bases and J 4 bases; bases outside gene matches: 8. The CDR3 consists of 14 residues. CDR3 sequence: CSVLGQGFLYGYTF. Here the CDR3 DNA reads TGCAGCGTTCTGGGACAGGGTTTTCTCTATGGCTACACCTTC.

J is TRBJ1-2 and V is TRBV27, with 9 positions matching TRBD1. CDR1 MNHEY and CDR2 SMNVEV come from the germline V gene (reference sequence). Germline trimming cut 0 bases from V and 11 bases from J; bases unmatched to any gene: 1. CDR3 length: 12 amino acids. In DNA, the CDR3 is TGTGCCAGCAGTTTATCGGGACAGGGATACACCTTC. This sequence encodes CASSLSGQGYTF.

J is TRBJ2-7 and V is TRBV27; 7 nucleotides line up with TRBD1. The CDR3 loop spans 15 amino acids. The V segment lost 5 bases and the J segment 3 bases; nucleotides outside the gene matches: 10. Germline assignment: CDR1 MNHEY and CDR2 SMNVEV (reference sequence). Written as DNA, the CDR3 is TGTGCCAGCAGTCGCACCGGACAGGCCTACTACGAGCAGTACTTC. Its protein product is CASSRTGQAYYEQYF.

The J gene is TRBJ1-4, the V gene TRBV10-3; the D gene is possibly TRBD1 (6 bases). Germline assignment: CDR1 ENHRY and CDR2 SYGVKD. V lost 6 bases to trimming and J lost 8 bases, with 22 bases between them. CDR3 length equals 16 residues. This CDR3 reads CAISPGRGGAREKLFF. The CDR3 DNA sequence: TGTGCCATCAGCCCCGGGAGGGGGGGCGCGAGGGAAAAACTGTTTTTT.

The chain carries TRBV19 and TRBJ1-5, with D perhaps matching TRBD1 (6 bases). The CDR3 length is 16 residues. V dropped 2 bases and J dropped 2 bases, with 13 bases sitting between them. Germline CDR1 and CDR2: LNHDA and SQIVND (reference sequence). The DNA of the CDR3 is TGTGCCAGTAGTATAAGGGGGTTGGGAGGCAATCAGCCCCAGCATTTT. As protein: CASSIRGLGGNQPQHF. The full variable domain, rest sourced from reference TRBV19 and TRBJ1-5, is DGGITQSPKYLFRKEGQNVTLSCEQNLNHDAMYWYRQDPGQGLRLIYYSQIVNDFQKGDIAEGYSVSREKKESFPLTVTSAQKNPTAFYLCASSIRGLGGNQPQHFGDGTRLSIL.

The chain joins TRBV28 to TRBJ2-3; weak D call: TRBD2 (6 bases). Between the trimmed V and J ends, which lost 1 base and 4 bases, there was a span of 15 bases. Per germline, CDR1 MDHEN and CDR2 SYDVKM. The CDR3 is 16 amino acids. The chain's CDR3 is CASSLLGGMSADTQYF. Written as DNA, the CDR3 is TGTGCCAGCAGTTTATTGGGCGGGATGTCGGCAGATACGCAGTATTTT.

The chain links TRBV6-4 to TRBJ2-7, with 7 bases matching TRBD2. The CDR3 spans 14 residues. Germline-derived CDR1 and CDR2 are MRHNA and SNTAGT. V trimming: 6 bases; J trimming: 1 base; junction bases outside the gene matches: 6. The CDR3 DNA reads TGTGCCAGCAGGACCGGGACTACGTCCTACGAGCAGTACTTC. Protein sequence: CASRTGTTSYEQYF.

The chain has TRBV15 and TRBJ1-5; 8 bases line up with TRBD1. Per germline, CDR1 LNHNV and CDR2 YYDKDF (reference sequence). Trimming removed 7 bases from V and 6 bases from J; junction bases left unmatched: 5. The CDR3 has 13 residues. CDR3 DNA: TGTGCCACCACACAGGACAGGGCTCAGCCCCAGCATTTT. Translating it yields CATTQDRAQPQHF.

The chain couples TRBV12-3 or TRBV12-4 to TRBJ1-1, with D unresolved. V was shortened by 4 bases and J by 2 bases, with 8 bases between the two germline ends. This CDR3 contains 13 residues. DNA of the CDR3: TGTGCCAGCAGTTCTACAGCAAACACTGAAGCTTTCTTT. Translation gives CASSSTANTEAFF.

This clone was counted between two and nine times. The chain is built from TRBV6-5 and TRBJ1-6, with D uncertain. V lost 7 bases and J lost 10, with 14 bases in between. The CDR3 has 13 amino acids. Per germline, CDR1 MNHEY and CDR2 SVGAGI. The CDR3 DNA sequence: TGTGCCAGCACGCCTAGAGTACGGTCACCCCTCCACTTT. Translating it yields CASTPRVRSPLHF.

The rearrangement uses TRBV21-1 and TRBJ2-7; whether TRBD1, the table's D call, matches the DNA was not checked. TRBV21-1 is described as a pseudogene. CDR3 length: 15 amino acids. The DNA of the CDR3 is TGTGCCAGCATTAGGGGAAGACATCCATTCTACGAGCAGTACTTC. Amino acid sequence: CASIRGRHPFYEQYF.

This chain joins TRBV4-1 and TRBJ2-6; no definite D call. V dropped 3 bases and J dropped 0 bases, with 9 bases sitting between them. CDR1 MGHRA and CDR2 YSYEKL come from the germline V gene. This CDR3 is 16 amino acids long. The CDR3 sequence is CASSHPDSSGANVLTF. In DNA form, the CDR3 reads TGCGCCAGCAGCCACCCCGATAGCTCTGGGGCCAACGTCCTGACTTTC.

This rearrangement joins TRBV7-6 to TRBJ2-2, with 7 bases aligning to TRBD1. The CDR3 runs to 16 residues. J gave up 2 bases and V 6 bases, and 9 bases lay outside the gene matches. Germline assignment: CDR1 SGHVS and CDR2 FNYEAQ. The CDR3 bases are TGTGCCAGCAGTCTCACAGGGGTCCTAAACACCGGGGAGCTGTTTTTT. It yields the protein CASSLTGVLNTGELFF.

CDR3 nucleotide sequence: TGTGCCAGCAGCGTCGGGACACCCTACAATGAGCAGTTCTTC. The encoded protein is CASSVGTPYNEQFF. The chain is built from TRBV11-3 and TRBJ2-1; D might be TRBD1 (6 bases). This CDR3 is 14 amino acids long. Trimming took off 5 bases at V and 2 bases at J, with 10 bases between the two ends. The germline CDR1 and CDR2 sequences are SGHNT and YENEEA. Variable domain in full (rest from reference TRBV11-3 and TRBJ2-1): EAGVVQSPRYKIIEKKQPVAFWCNPISGHNTLYWYLQNLGQGPELLIRYENEEAVDDSQLPKDRFSAERLKGVDSTLKIQPAELGDSAVYLCASSVGTPYNEQFFGPGTRLTVL.

The rearrangement joins TRBV11-2 to TRBJ1-6; D not resolved. The CDR3 is made up of 13 amino acids. The V end was cut by 2 bases, the J end by 7 bases, with 6 bases between. Germline-derived CDR1 and CDR2 are SGHAT and FQNNGV. The CDR3 nucleotides are TGTGCCAGCAGCTTATCCCAGAATTCACCCCTCCACTTT. Amino acid sequence: CASSLSQNSPLHF.

This clone was detected only a few times. The rearrangement joins TRBV27 to TRBJ2-7, with D possibly matching TRBD1 (5 bases). The CDR3 runs 11 residues. From germline, CDR1 is MNHEY and CDR2 SMNVEV (reference sequence). V shed 10 bases and J shed 3 bases, with 10 bases lying between them. The CDR3 nucleotides read TGTGCCACCTGGGGCGACTACGAGCAGTACTTC. This sequence encodes CATWGDYEQYF.

Remarks on this clone: This CDR3 is also generated by other DNA sequences in the sample. This chain uses TRBV20-1 with TRBJ1-1, with D unresolved. The V gene lost 5 bases and the J gene lost 1 base, with 5 bases spanning the gap. The CDR3 is 11 residues long. Germline CDR1 and CDR2: DFQATT and SNEGSKA (reference sequence). As DNA, the CDR3 is TGCAGTGCTCGCGCGAACACTGAAGCTTTCTTT. It codes for CSARANTEAFF.